This T cell receptor beta chain was documented in a study of T-cell reconstitution after alpha-beta-depleted transplantation in children. Unique molecular identifiers were incorporated when the TCRbeta library was constructed. TCRdb used MiXCR to reprocess the PCR reads, holding one entry per CDR3 protein. Of hundreds of thousands of distinct CDR3 sequences listed, around 13% were seen once; the top ten hold 2% to 2.5%. General observations from the study: After transplant, at about two months, alpha-beta T cells were reportedly derived from several hundred expanded graft clones. Hyperexpanded clones declined; after one year, newly produced T cells mostly supplied diversity.

The table lists this clonotype with many counts. Its antigen is unidentified. There are 16 residues in the CDR3. Trimming removed 0 bases at V and 5 bases at J, with 14 bases between. Germline assignment: CDR1 LGHNA and CDR2 YSLEER. The source of this sequence is a male patient younger than 18 who had a stem cell transplant for acute myeloid leukemia, so the T cells may come from the graft donor. The rearrangement joins TRBV4-3 to TRBJ2-1; D may correspond to TRBD1 or TRBD2 (5 bases each). The source material was PBMCs, mostly from graft donor cells, sampled 360 days after TCRalphabeta/CD19-depleted stem cell transplant. CDR3 bases: TGCGCCAGCAGCCAAGATCCAGGGACCAGCAACAATGAGCAGTTCTTC. Translating it yields CASSQDPGTSNNEQFF.